The 26 T cell receptor beta chains listed next were all sequenced from one sample in a study of blood T cell repertoires in COVID-19. Some clones are missing from TCRdb's copy, which holds only in-frame ones; the method was immunoSEQ multiplex PCR. The sample holds 150,000 to 200,000 clones; around 78% are singletons and the top ten take approximately 3%. The sample taken for sequencing was peripheral blood. The receptors shown here come from a woman of 80 years or more with active or convalescent COVID-19.

This clone has just a few counts. The rearrangement uses TRBV9 and TRBJ1-1, with D hard to call. In germline, CDR1 is SGDLS, CDR2 YYNGEE. Deletions cut 0 bases from V and 5 bases from J, with 8 bases between. The CDR3 has 13 amino acids. The DNA of the CDR3 is TGTGCCAGCAGCGTAGCTGGTCAGACTGAAGCTTTCTTT. Protein product: CASSVAGQTEAFF.

This clone was found once. This chain uses TRBV11-2 with TRBJ2-1; TRBD2 aligns across 13 bases. This CDR3 is 16 amino acids long. Germline values: CDR1 SGHAT, CDR2 FQNNGV. V gave up 3 bases and J gave up 6 bases; unmatched junction bases: 5. In DNA, the CDR3 is TGTGCCAGCAGCTTCCGGACTAGCGGGGGCCCCAATGAGCAGTTCTTC. As protein: CASSFRTSGGPNEQFF.

This clone has only a few counts. The chain carries TRBV11-2 and TRBJ1-1, with a possible D match to TRBD1 (5 bases). The CDR3 is made up of 12 amino acids. With 1 base removed from V and 11 bases from J, the gap between germline ends came to 11 bases. Germline V CDR1 and CDR2: SGHAT, FQNNGV. DNA of the CDR3: TGTGCCAGCAGCTTAGTCAGGGCAAGGGCTTTCTTT. Its translation is CASSLVRARAFF.

The chain recombines TRBV6-5 with TRBJ2-3, with 7 positions matching TRBD1. Trimming at V came to 7 bases and at J to 4 bases, leaving 8 bases not matched to a gene. The CDR3 is 14 amino acids. The V gene's germline CDR1 is MNHEY and CDR2 SVGAGI. The CDR3 coding sequence is TGTGCCAGCATAAGCGTCAGGGGGTCAGATACGCAGTATTTT. It specifies CASISVRGSDTQYF.

Comments on this clone: Different DNA sequences within this sample yield the same CDR3. V usage is TRBV6-5 and J usage is TRBJ2-7; tentative D call: TRBD2 (6 bases). Germline V CDR1 and CDR2: MNHEY, SVGAGI. With 0 bases removed from V and 2 bases from J, the gap between germline ends came to 8 bases. The CDR3 has 14 residues. The CDR3 DNA follows: TGTGCCAGCAGTTACTCGGGGGGACCCTACGAGCAGTACTTC. Its translation is CASSYSGGPYEQYF.

This clone appeared a few times. The rearrangement joins TRBV9 to TRBJ1-5; D is undetermined. CDR1 and CDR2 (germline): SGDLS, YYNGEE. Trimming stripped 0 bases from V and 2 bases from J, with 6 bases between. This CDR3 contains 14 residues. The CDR3 reads CASSVDTGNQPQHF. In nucleotides, the CDR3 is TGTGCCAGCAGCGTAGACACAGGCAATCAGCCCCAGCATTTT.

This chain joins TRBV5-5 and TRBJ1-2; unclear D gene. The CDR3 is 13 amino acids. CDR1 and CDR2 from the germline V gene are SGHKS and YYEKEE (reference sequence). The V end was cut by 2 bases, the J end by 4 bases, with 9 bases between. CDR3 DNA sequence: TGTGCCAGCAGCTTAACACCAACCTATGGCTACACCTTC. It specifies CASSLTPTYGYTF.

The CDR3 nucleotides read TGTGCCAGCGGGGCAAGACAGCCCCAGCATTTT. It is translated as CASGARQPQHF. The V and J genes are TRBV2 and TRBJ1-5; tentative D call: TRBD1 (5 bases). Germline CDR1 is SNHLY and CDR2 is FYNNEI. Trimming left V 8 bases short and J 7 bases short, with 9 bases between. CDR3 length: 11 amino acids.

This clone was seen once. The chain combines TRBV28 with TRBJ2-7; 8 bases are shared with TRBD2. With 4 bases clipped from V and 4 bases from J, the junction kept 9 bases outside the gene matches. CDR3 length: 15 amino acids. Germline CDR1 reads MDHEN; CDR2 reads SYDVKM. This CDR3 is CASSSGLDFQYEQYF. The DNA of the CDR3 is TGTGCCAGCAGTTCGGGACTAGATTTCCAGTACGAGCAGTACTTC.

V and J are TRBV5-1 and TRBJ2-3; 7 positions match TRBD2. CDR3 length: 16 residues. Germline V lookup: CDR1 SGHRS, CDR2 YFSETQ. V lost 0 bases to trimming and J lost 0 bases; unmatched junction nucleotides: 4. The CDR3 reads CASSLGLAESTDTQYF. CDR3 nucleotides: TGCGCCAGCAGCTTGGGACTAGCCGAAAGCACAGATACGCAGTATTTT.

The table lists this clone with a few counts. The chain combines TRBV5-5 with TRBJ2-1, with D unclear. V dropped 2 bases and J dropped 7 bases, with 7 bases sitting between them. The CDR3 is 12 residues long. From germline, CDR1 is SGHKS and CDR2 YYEKEE (reference sequence). The CDR3 DNA reads TGTGCCAGCAGCTTAAACAAAAATGAGCAGTTCTTC. Translated, it gives CASSLNKNEQFF.

This clone appeared a single time. The DNA is left out, because the CDR3 cannot be placed on it with certainty; the CDR3 is given as TCRdb lists it. The gene calls are TRBV19 and TRBJ1-1; the D segment call TRBD1 is taken from the table without a DNA check. In germline, CDR1 is LNHDA, CDR2 SQIVND (reference sequence). The CDR3 is 12 residues long, counting both termini. CDR3 sequence: CASILANTEAFF.

The chain combines TRBV18 with TRBJ2-7; 9 bases are a match to TRBD1. V shed 5 bases, J shed 6 bases, and the junction held 2 bases outside the gene matches. The length of the CDR3 is 12 residues. Per the germline V gene, CDR1 is KGHSH and CDR2 is LQKENI. The CDR3 DNA is TGTGCCAGCTCAACGGGACAGGGCGAGCAGTACTTC. Residues: CASSTGQGEQYF.

This clone was detected once. The rearrangement uses TRBV7-9 and TRBJ1-3; weak D call: TRBD1 (6 bases). Looked up from germline, CDR1 is SEHNR and CDR2 is FQNEAQ (reference sequence). CDR3 length equals 14 residues. V dropped 5 bases and J dropped 8 bases, with 16 bases sitting between them. The CDR3: CASSASLGADTIYF. The CDR3 nucleotides read TGTGCCAGCAGCGCTTCTTTGGGGGCTGACACCATATATTTT.

The CDR3 bases are TGCGCCAGCAGCTTGAAACCCCAGGGGATCTCTGGAAACACCATATATTTT. Translated: CASSLKPQGISGNTIYF. The rearrangement uses TRBV5-1 and TRBJ1-3; D may be TRBD1 (6 bases). This CDR3 is 17 amino acids long. The V gene lost 1 base and the J gene lost 0 bases, with 14 bases spanning the gap. Germline CDR1 is SGHRS and CDR2 is YFSETQ.

V and J are TRBV5-6 and TRBJ1-1; weak D call: TRBD1 (6 bases). V was trimmed by 2 bases and J by 4 bases, leaving 12 bases between them. Germline CDR1 is SGHDT and CDR2 is YYEEEE. The CDR3 length is 14 residues. CDR3 nucleotide sequence: TGTGCCAGCAGCTTTATACAGGGAGTCACTGAAGCTTTCTTT. As protein: CASSFIQGVTEAFF.

The V gene is TRBV15, the J gene TRBJ2-1, with TRBD1 identical over 11 bases. The V gene end was trimmed by 1 base and the J gene end by 3 bases; junction bases not matched to a gene: 2. This CDR3 is 16 amino acids long. Germline V lookup: CDR1 LNHNV, CDR2 YYDKDF (reference sequence). CDR3: CATSRAGTGGYNEQFF. Written as DNA, the CDR3 is TGTGCCACCAGCAGAGCCGGGACAGGGGGCTACAATGAGCAGTTCTTC.

This clone was seen a handful of times. V and J are TRBV7-2 and TRBJ1-2; TRBD1 might be the D (5 bases). The CDR3 totals 14 residues. From germline, CDR1 is SGHTA and CDR2 FQGNSA. V was trimmed by 3 bases and J by 4 bases, leaving 12 bases between them. CDR3 coding DNA: TGTGCCAGCAGCTTCAGGGAGGTCGGCTATGGCTACACCTTC. It translates to CASSFREVGYGYTF. The entire variable domain, with the rest obtained from reference TRBV7-2 and TRBJ1-2, is as follows: GAGVSQSPSNKVTEKGKDVELRCDPISGHTALYWYRQSLGQGLEFLIYFQGNSAPDKSGLPSDRFSAERTGGSVSTLTIQRTQQEDSAVYLCASSFREVGYGYTFGSGTRLTVV.

The V call is TRBV5-4, the J call TRBJ1-6; the D is unclear. The germline CDR1 and CDR2 sequences are SGHNT and YYREEE (reference sequence). V dropped 2 bases and J dropped 5 bases, with 8 bases sitting between them. CDR3 size: 14 residues. In nucleotides, the CDR3 is TGTGCCAGCAGCTTCGGGTACGATAATTCACCCCTCCACTTT. Its translation is CASSFGYDNSPLHF.

Ten or more counts support this clone. The chain couples TRBV10-3 to TRBJ2-7, with D uncertain. The V and J ends lost 6 bases and 3 bases respectively, with 9 bases between them. Germline CDR1 reads ENHRY; CDR2 reads SYGVKD. This CDR3 has 12 amino acids. The CDR3 reads CAISFSRYEQYF. The CDR3 DNA follows: TGTGCCATCAGCTTCTCCCGCTACGAGCAGTACTTC.

CDR3 DNA: TGTTCCGGGGGGGGCTGGGGCACAGATACGCAGTATTTT. Its translation: CSGGGWGTDTQYF. The V call is TRBV28, the J call TRBJ2-3; 8 bases align to TRBD2. CDR1 and CDR2 from the germline V gene are MDHEN and SYDVKM. CDR3 length equals 13 residues.

This clone was counted between two and nine times. This chain uses TRBV6-5 with TRBJ2-7; possible D gene TRBD1, 5 bases. The V gene lost 8 bases and the J gene lost 5 bases, with 19 bases spanning the gap. This CDR3 has 14 residues. From germline, CDR1 is MNHEY and CDR2 SVGAGI. This CDR3 reads CASHSPRTRDEQYF. In nucleotides, the CDR3 is TGTGCCAGCCATTCCCCGAGGACACGGGACGAGCAGTACTTC.

The V call is TRBV6-2 or TRBV6-3, the J call TRBJ2-1, with TRBD2 matching over 10 bases. This CDR3 is 14 amino acids long. Per the germline V gene, CDR1 is MNHEY and CDR2 is SVGEGT. V lost 5 bases and J lost 7; bases outside the gene matches: 5. The CDR3 DNA reads TGTGCCAGCAGTAGGACTAGCGGTAGGAATGAGCAGTTCTTC. Translation: CASSRTSGRNEQFF.

The V and J genes are TRBV2 and TRBJ2-5; 12 nucleotides line up with TRBD2. V trimming: 4 bases; J trimming: 1 base; junction bases outside the gene matches: 1. The CDR3 is 15 residues long. Germline CDR1 SNHLY, CDR2 FYNNEI. CDR3 region: CASSGTSGVQETQYF. Here the CDR3 DNA reads TGTGCCAGCAGTGGGACTAGCGGGGTCCAAGAGACCCAGTACTTC.

The CDR3 spells CASRGGSGHTPYNEQFF. CDR3 nucleotide sequence: TGTGCCAGTAGGGGGGGCTCTGGTCACACCCCCTACAATGAGCAGTTCTTC. The chain recombines TRBV2 with TRBJ2-1; D is perhaps TRBD2 (7 bases). Deletions cut 9 bases from V and 2 bases from J, with 23 bases between. This CDR3 is 17 amino acids long. Germline V gene data show CDR1 as SNHLY and CDR2 as FYNNEI.

For the CDR3, the DNA is TGTGCCAGTACAGAGGTGGCTAGCGGGGGACAAGAGACCCAGTACTTC. This gives the protein CASTEVASGGQETQYF. The chain combines TRBV19 with TRBJ2-5; 10 nucleotides align to TRBD2. CDR1 is LNHDA, CDR2 SQIVND, per germline (reference sequence). Trimming cost V 7 bases and J 2 bases; bases outside gene matches: 10. The CDR3 loop spans 16 amino acids.